The 30 T cell receptor beta chains listed next were all sequenced from one sample in a study of breast tumors, draining lymph nodes, adjacent tissues. MiXCR, run by TCRdb on the multiplex PCR reads, gives a single entry per CDR3 protein. The sample has fewer than 250,000 distinct CDR3 sequences; 32% are singletons. Breast cancer patients provided tissue from their axillary draining lymph nodes. The sample was axillary lymph node tissue. The receptors were sampled from a female donor with breast cancer. Some clones in this sample may be carry-over from other donors' samples.

The table lists this clonotype with a count of one. V and J are TRBV9 and TRBJ2-2, with 8 bases matching TRBD2. V lost 4 bases, J lost 5 bases, and 16 bases stayed unmatched. CDR3 length: 18 residues. Germline V gene data show CDR1 as SGDLS and CDR2 as YYNGEE. The CDR3 sequence is CASSQVHFGAGVTGELFF. In DNA, the CDR3 is TGTGCCAGCAGCCAAGTCCACTTCGGAGCGGGAGTTACCGGGGAGCTGTTTTTT.

In its sample, this clonotype was seen many times. V and J are TRBV4-3 and TRBJ1-2, with a weak D call TRBD1 (6 bases). The CDR3 sequence is 15 residues long. The germline V gene encodes CDR1 LGHNA and CDR2 YSLEER. Trimming took 0 bases from V and 4 from J, leaving 12 bases between them. The CDR3 nucleotides are TGCGCCAGCAGCCAAGAACTACAGGGAGTCTATGGCTACACCTTC. Amino acid sequence: CASSQELQGVYGYTF.

This clonotype was recorded at least ten times. V is TRBV5-1 and J is TRBJ1-5; 9 bases are a match to TRBD1. Per the germline V gene, CDR1 is SGHRS and CDR2 is YFSETQ. With V trimmed by 3 bases and J by 1 base, 2 bases remained unmatched. This CDR3 spans 15 amino acids. In DNA form, the CDR3 reads TGCGCCAGCAGCTACGGACAGGGGAGCAATCAGCCCCAGCATTTT. Residues: CASSYGQGSNQPQHF. The variable domain in full, completed from reference TRBV5-1 and TRBJ1-5, reads KAGVTQTPRYLIKTRGQQVTLSCSPISGHRSVSWYQQTPGQGLQFLFEYFSETQRNKGNFPGRFSGRQFSNSRSEMNVSTLELGDSALYLCASSYGQGSNQPQHFGDGTRLSIL.

The genes are TRBV20-1 and TRBJ1-1; D possibly corresponds to TRBD1 (5 bases). V lost 5 bases to trimming and J lost 8 bases, with 15 bases between them. The CDR3 consists of 12 residues. CDR1 and CDR2 from the germline V gene are DFQATT and SNEGSKA (reference sequence). In DNA form, the CDR3 reads TGCAGTGCTCCCGGGAGGGGATACGAAGCTTTCTTT. Residues: CSAPGRGYEAFF.

This clonotype was found a few times. V is TRBV6-2 or TRBV6-3 and J is TRBJ1-5; 10 bases map to TRBD1. This CDR3 is 14 amino acids long. CDR1 is MNHEY and CDR2 is SVGEGT in the germline V gene. The J segment lost 9 bases and the V segment lost 4 bases, leaving 6 bases of the junction unmatched. In DNA, the CDR3 is TGTGCCAGCAGTTGGGGACAGGGGATAGGGCCCCAGCATTTT. As protein: CASSWGQGIGPQHF.

This clonotype was seen many times. V usage is TRBV5-1 and J usage is TRBJ1-5; no firm D call. The germline gives CDR1 SGHRS, CDR2 YFSETQ. The V end was cut by 0 bases, the J end by 1 base, with 8 bases between. This CDR3 region has 15 residues. This chain's CDR3 is CASSLGGSSNQPQHF. The DNA of the CDR3 is TGCGCCAGCAGCTTGGGAGGGTCGAGCAATCAGCCCCAGCATTTT.

This clonotype was seen just once. The gene calls are TRBV10-3 and TRBJ1-4, with 10 nucleotides matching TRBD1. The CDR3 is 15 residues long. After removal of 5 bases from V and 5 bases from J, the junction contained 5 bases not matched to a gene. CDR1 and CDR2 from the germline V gene are ENHRY and SYGVKD. The CDR3 nucleotides read TGTGCCATCAGTTTGGGACAGGGGCCGAATGAAAAACTGTTTTTT. This translates into CAISLGQGPNEKLFF.

The chain has TRBV19 and TRBJ2-5; D remains unclear. The CDR3 runs to 14 residues. Germline values: CDR1 LNHDA, CDR2 SQIVND (reference sequence). Trimming cost V 4 bases and J 2 bases, with 11 bases left between them. CDR3 nucleotide sequence: TGTGCCAGTAGTAGCGGACCGGCACAAGAGACCCAGTACTTC. Amino acid sequence: CASSSGPAQETQYF.

The chain employs TRBV11-2 and TRBJ1-1; 9 bases are a match to TRBD1. The V gene's germline CDR1 is SGHAT and CDR2 FQNNGV. The ends lost 0 bases at V and 5 bases at J; junction bases unmatched: 7. This CDR3 comprises 16 residues. The CDR3 region has the DNA TGTGCCAGCAGCTTAGATACCCCGACAGGGGGGACTGAAGCTTTCTTT. It codes for CASSLDTPTGGTEAFF. The variable domain in full, completed from reference TRBV11-2 and TRBJ1-1, reads EAGVAQSPRYKIIEKRQSVAFWCNPISGHATLYWYQQILGQGPKLLIQFQNNGVVDDSQLPKDRFSAERLKGVDSTLKIQPAKLEDSAVYLCASSLDTPTGGTEAFFGQGTRLTVV.

This clonotype was detected ten times or more. The chain links TRBV2 to TRBJ1-4, with D tentatively TRBD1 (6 bases). Trimming left V 3 bases short and J 10 bases short, with 15 bases between. Germline CDR1 is SNHLY and CDR2 is FYNNEI. The length of the CDR3 is 14 residues. CDR3 in amino acids: CASSEYGGHRKLFF. The CDR3 DNA follows: TGTGCCAGCAGTGAGTACGGGGGACATCGAAAACTGTTTTTT.

This chain uses TRBV2 with TRBJ1-5; D is unresolved. With 7 bases removed from V and 11 bases from J, the gap between germline ends came to 15 bases. The CDR3 has 12 amino acids. The germline CDR1 and CDR2 sequences are SNHLY and FYNNEI. The CDR3 spells CASKGNQETQHF. DNA for the CDR3: TGTGCCAGCAAGGGCAACCAAGAGACCCAGCATTTT.

This clonotype has a count of ten or more. The gene calls are TRBV28 and TRBJ1-2; D gene uncertain. In germline, CDR1 is MDHEN, CDR2 SYDVKM. This CDR3 is 12 amino acids long. Trimming shortened V by 7 bases and J by 8 bases, and 14 bases separated the two germline ends. CDR3 protein: CASMMSKVGYTF. DNA of the CDR3: TGTGCCAGCATGATGTCCAAAGTCGGCTACACCTTC.

This clonotype has ten or more counts. The genes are TRBV5-1 and TRBJ2-1; 9 bases fit TRBD2. CDR1 SGHRS and CDR2 YFSETQ come from the germline V gene. The V segment lost 5 bases and the J segment 6 bases; nucleotides outside the gene matches: 9. The CDR3 is 15 amino acids. This CDR3 reads CASRVLAGYGNEQFF. The CDR3 bases are TGCGCCAGCAGGGTTCTAGCGGGGTACGGCAATGAGCAGTTCTTC.

This clonotype was recorded at least ten times. The J gene is TRBJ2-1, the V gene TRBV4-2, with D tentatively TRBD1 or TRBD2 (5 bases each). The CDR3 consists of 18 residues. Trimming took off 4 bases at V and 3 bases at J, with 22 bases between the two ends. Germline V gives CDR1 LGHNA, CDR2 YNFKEQ. The CDR3 region has the DNA TGTGCCAGCAGCCGGGACCTCGGAAACGCCTTGATCTACAATGAGCAGTTCTTC. Protein sequence: CASSRDLGNALIYNEQFF.

This rearrangement joins TRBV5-6 to TRBJ2-7, with 7 bases identical to TRBD1. CDR1 SGHDT and CDR2 YYEEEE come from the germline V gene. CDR3 length: 15 residues. V dropped 4 bases and J dropped 7; count of bases not matched to a gene: 14. CDR3 sequence reads: CASSPDRASVSEQYF. In DNA form, the CDR3 reads TGTGCCAGCAGCCCCGACAGGGCTTCAGTCTCGGAGCAGTACTTC.

The genes are TRBV7-9 and TRBJ1-2; D not resolved. The germline CDR1 and CDR2 sequences are SEHNR and FQNEAQ (reference sequence). The CDR3 is 14 amino acids. With 5 bases removed from V and 4 bases from J, the gap between germline ends came to 14 bases. CDR3 in DNA: TGTGCCAGCAGCCCCGGGCAATCGGTCTATGGCTACACCTTC. It encodes CASSPGQSVYGYTF. Combining the CDR3 with reference TRBV7-9 and TRBJ1-2 gives the whole variable domain DTGVSQNPRHKITKRGQNVTFRCDPISEHNRLYWYRQTLGQGPEFLTYFQNEAQLEKSRLLSDRFSAERPKGSFSTLEIQRTEQGDSAMYLCASSPGQSVYGYTFGSGTRLTVV.

Concerning this clonotype itself: This may be a read error, as it is one base from a much larger clone. Because it lacks the conserved phenylalanine or tryptophan at the end, this CDR3 is likely a read error. The gene calls are TRBV19 and TRBJ2-4; D perhaps matches TRBD2 (5 bases). The V and J ends lost 0 bases and 3 bases respectively, with 12 bases between them. Per germline, CDR1 LNHDA and CDR2 SQIVND (reference sequence). CDR3 length equals 16 residues. In DNA, the CDR3 is TGTGCCAGTAGTATAGATACCACCCGGGGCAAAAACATTCAGTACTCC. Protein sequence: CASSIDTTRGKNIQYS.

Turning to this clonotype: A junction end diverges from the germline sequence, so it may reflect a read error. The genes are TRBV7-8 and TRBJ2-1; 8 positions match TRBD2. CDR3 size: 15 residues. Germline V gene data show CDR1 as SGHVS and CDR2 as FQNEAQ. The CDR3 protein is CASSSWRSGSNEQLF. The CDR3 region has the DNA TGTGCCAGCAGCTCATGGAGGAGCGGGAGTAATGAGCAGCTCTTC.

This clonotype has a count of ten or more. The DNA of the CDR3 is TGCAGTCCCGGAGGGCTTCGCACAGATACGCAGTATTTT. Its translation: CSPGGLRTDTQYF. The V gene is TRBV20-1, the J gene TRBJ2-3; a possible D gene is TRBD2 (6 bases). Germline V gene data show CDR1 as DFQATT and CDR2 as SNEGSKA (reference sequence). Between the trimmed V and J ends, which lost 8 bases and 1 base, there was a span of 13 bases. This CDR3 is built from 13 residues.

This clonotype showed up many times. CDR3 amino acids: CASSPREHSGANVLTF. The CDR3 bases are TGTGCCAGCAGTCCTAGGGAGCACTCTGGGGCCAACGTCCTGACTTTC. V gene TRBV25-1 combines with J gene TRBJ2-6; perhaps TRBD2 as D (5 bases). The length of the CDR3 is 16 residues. Trimming removed 5 bases from V and 0 bases from J, with 11 bases in between. Germline loops: CDR1 MGHDK, CDR2 SYGVNS.

About this clonotype: Without the conserved terminal phenylalanine or tryptophan, this CDR3 likely stems from a read error. This chain connects TRBV5-1 to TRBJ2-5; TRBD1 might be the D (5 bases). Trimming removed 0 bases from V and 1 base from J, with 7 bases in between. The length of the CDR3 is 14 residues. Germline CDR1 is SGHRS and CDR2 is YFSETQ. The CDR3 sequence: CASSLVQGQETQYL. The CDR3, as DNA: TGCGCCAGCAGCTTGGTTCAGGGCCAAGAGACCCAGTACCTC.

This clonotype was observed at least ten times. The rearrangement uses TRBV5-8 and TRBJ2-7, with 13 bases aligning to TRBD2. There are 16 residues in the CDR3. Germline V gene lookup returns CDR1 SGHTS and CDR2 YDEGEE. Trimming took 4 bases from V and 2 from J; bases not matched to a gene: 6. For the CDR3, the DNA is TGTGCCAGCAGCCCAGGACTAGCGGGAGACACCTACGAGCAGTACTTC. As protein: CASSPGLAGDTYEQYF.

As concerns this clonotype: It is unclear where the CDR3 begins or ends on the DNA, so no DNA is shown, and the CDR3 is as TCRdb lists it. The chain uses TRBV7-9 and TRBJ2-6; the D segment call TRBD2 is taken from the table without a DNA check. Germline V gene lookup returns CDR1 SEHNR and CDR2 FQNEAQ (reference sequence). Ends included, the CDR3 has 19 residues. The CDR3 loop is CASSLSGSEAFFGANVLTF.

The V call is TRBV6-1, the J call TRBJ1-5; TRBD1 agrees at 9 bases. V shed 6 bases, J shed 10 bases, and the junction held 7 bases outside the gene matches. The CDR3 is 13 residues long. Germline loops: CDR1 MNHNS, CDR2 SASEGT. CDR3 amino acids: CASRGDRAQPQHF. The CDR3 region has the DNA TGTGCCAGCAGGGGGGACAGGGCACAACCCCAGCATTTT.

The table lists this clonotype with many counts. This rearrangement joins TRBV20-1 to TRBJ1-2, with TRBD1 as a possible D gene (6 bases). The germline gives CDR1 DFQATT, CDR2 SNEGSKA (reference sequence). This CDR3 region has 16 residues. V lost 3 bases to trimming and J lost 4 bases, with 21 bases between them. The CDR3 loop is CSARDPRRGYGYGYTF. The CDR3 DNA reads as TGCAGTGCTAGGGATCCGAGAAGGGGGTACGGCTATGGCTACACCTTC.

This clonotype has a count of ten or more. The V gene is TRBV19, the J gene TRBJ2-1; D remains ambiguous. Per germline, CDR1 LNHDA and CDR2 SQIVND (reference sequence). Trimming removed 10 bases from V and 6 bases from J, with 7 bases in between. The CDR3 length is 10 residues. Written as DNA, the CDR3 is TGTGCCACAGGCTTCAATGAGCAGTTCTTC. It translates to CATGFNEQFF.

At least ten counts were recorded for this clonotype. This rearrangement joins TRBV20-1 to TRBJ1-2; D not certain. Germline lookup yields CDR1 DFQATT and CDR2 SNEGSKA (reference sequence). V lost 0 bases to trimming and J lost 4 bases, with 6 bases between them. The CDR3 runs 12 residues. CDR3 residues: CSARDSPYGYTF. The CDR3 bases are TGCAGTGCTAGAGACAGCCCCTATGGCTACACCTTC.

This clonotype showed up many times. The gene calls are TRBV5-8 and TRBJ1-5, with D perhaps matching TRBD1 (5 bases). Trimming stripped 2 bases from V and 3 bases from J, with 12 bases between. The germline V gene encodes CDR1 SGHTS and CDR2 YDEGEE. This CDR3 is 15 amino acids long. The CDR3, as DNA: TGTGCCAGCAGCTTTACAGGTGGACACAATCAGCCCCAGCATTTT. Residues: CASSFTGGHNQPQHF.

The chain carries TRBV6-6 and TRBJ1-1, with 7 bases that match TRBD1. Germline-derived CDR1 and CDR2 are MNHNY and SVGAGI (reference sequence). V gave up 8 bases and J gave up 1 base; unmatched junction bases: 13. This CDR3 contains 16 residues. The CDR3 sequence is CASFRRYTGENTEAFF. CDR3 bases: TGTGCCAGCTTTAGGCGCTATACAGGGGAGAACACTGAAGCTTTCTTT.

Ten or more counts support this clonotype. The CDR3 is CASSEGGSDEQYF. CDR3 nucleotide sequence: TGTGCCAGCAGTGAAGGTGGATCTGACGAGCAGTACTTC. The chain employs TRBV2 and TRBJ2-7; D is undetermined. The CDR3 has 13 residues. V lost 1 base to trimming and J lost 5 bases, with 9 bases between them. Germline CDR1 is SNHLY and CDR2 is FYNNEI.